The 18 T cell receptor beta chains given below trace back to one sample, sequenced in a study of cytomegalovirus exposure and HLA in healthy donors. The PCR had 60 Vbeta and 13 Jbeta primers. Repertoires were generated with immunoSEQ multiplex PCR, while TCRdb's copy carries only in-frame clones and drops some. The data show 95,000 to 150,000 clones, around 81% seen once. Sequenced input: PBMCs. These receptors originate from a woman aged 40 to 50 in good health and CMV-seronegative.

The count of this clone is one. The V call is TRBV19, the J call TRBJ1-1; no clear D. The CDR3 is made up of 13 amino acids. Germline CDR1 is LNHDA and CDR2 is SQIVND (reference sequence). The ends were cut back, 4 bases at V and 7 bases at J, with 13 bases in the middle. The CDR3 nucleotides are TGTGCCAGTAGTACCCGGAGCGACCGTGAAGCTTTCTTT. Translating gives CASSTRSDREAFF.

The chain recombines TRBV5-6 with TRBJ2-1; TRBD1 aligns across 11 bases. CDR1 and CDR2 from the germline V gene are SGHDT and YYEEEE. Losses at the gene ends were 1 base for V and 4 bases for J; bases not matched to a gene: 7. This CDR3 has 17 residues. CDR3 nucleotides: TGTGCCAGCAGCTTGCCCGGGACAGGGGGTAAATACAATGAGCAGTTCTTC. It translates to CASSLPGTGGKYNEQFF.

The CDR3, as DNA: TGCGCCAGCGGGGGGGCGAACACCGGGGAGCTGTTTTTT. Encoded protein: CASGGANTGELFF. The V call is TRBV5-1, the J call TRBJ2-2, with 7 bases identical to TRBD2. Germline CDR1 reads SGHRS; CDR2 reads YFSETQ. Trimming cost V 7 bases and J 0 bases; bases outside gene matches: 0. The CDR3 contains 13 residues. The full variable domain, in which reference TRBV5-1 and TRBJ2-2 provide the parts outside the CDR3, is KAGVTQTPRYLIKTRGQQVTLSCSPISGHRSVSWYQQTPGQGLQFLFEYFSETQRNKGNFPGRFSGRQFSNSRSEMNVSTLELGDSALYLCASGGANTGELFFGEGSRLTVL.

J is TRBJ1-1 and V is TRBV28; 10 bases are a match to TRBD1. Per the germline V gene, CDR1 is MDHEN and CDR2 is SYDVKM. Losses at the gene ends were 1 base for V and 4 bases for J; bases not matched to a gene: 3. The CDR3 is 15 amino acids. The CDR3, as DNA: TGTGCCAGCAGTTTATTGGGGACAGGGGTCACTGAAGCTTTCTTT. This codes for CASSLLGTGVTEAFF.

The chain combines TRBV6-1 with TRBJ2-7, with a weak D call TRBD2 (6 bases). Germline lookup yields CDR1 MNHNS and CDR2 SASEGT. V was trimmed by 5 bases and J by 5 bases, leaving 19 bases between them. This CDR3 region has 15 residues. The CDR3 DNA is TGTGCCAGCAGTCCGGACCGGCAGGGAGGAAACGAGCAGTACTTC. It is translated as CASSPDRQGGNEQYF.

J is TRBJ2-1 and V is TRBV5-6; TRBD1 matches 9 bases. Germline CDR1 SGHDT, CDR2 YYEEEE. V shed 5 bases, J shed 4 bases, and the junction held 16 bases outside the gene matches. The CDR3 covers 18 residues. This CDR3 reads CASSRDRVKAGIYNEQFF. The CDR3 DNA is TGTGCCAGCAGTAGGGACAGGGTAAAAGCGGGGATATACAATGAGCAGTTCTTC.

The rearrangement links TRBV19 to TRBJ2-3; 14 bases fit TRBD2. J lost 1 base, V lost 3 bases, and 0 bases had no gene match. The CDR3 contains 16 residues. CDR1 and CDR2 (germline): LNHDA, SQIVND (reference sequence). The CDR3 reads CASSMGLAGGTDTQYF. The CDR3 bases are TGTGCCAGTAGTATGGGACTAGCGGGAGGCACAGATACGCAGTATTTT.

This clone was seen only a few times. The rearrangement uses TRBV6-5 and TRBJ1-4; 7 bases line up with TRBD1. This CDR3 is 14 amino acids long. Germline CDR1 and CDR2: MNHEY and SVGAGI. J gave up 6 bases and V 4 bases, and 5 bases lay outside the gene matches. For the CDR3, the DNA is TGTGCCAGCAGTTCCCGACAGGGACATGAAAAACTGTTTTTT. Amino acids: CASSSRQGHEKLFF.

This chain uses TRBV9 with TRBJ1-6, with D maybe TRBD1 (6 bases). Germline CDR1 reads SGDLS; CDR2 reads YYNGEE. Trimming removed 4 bases from V and 6 bases from J, with 14 bases in between. This CDR3 spans 15 amino acids. The CDR3: CASSLQTGFNSPLHF. The CDR3 nucleotides are TGTGCCAGCAGCCTCCAAACAGGGTTTAATTCACCCCTCCACTTT.

The chain joins TRBV6-5 to TRBJ1-4; D call uncertain. This CDR3 region has 13 residues. The germline V gene has CDR1 MNHEY and CDR2 SVGAGI. The V end lost 5 bases, the J end lost 5 bases, and 9 bases lay between the germline ends. CDR3 amino acids: CASSVAVNEKLFF. The CDR3 nucleotides are TGTGCCAGCAGTGTCGCGGTCAATGAAAAACTGTTTTTT.

The DNA for the CDR3 is TGTGCCAGCAGCGTACTAGCGGGGGGGTTCTACAATGAGCAGTTCTTC. Translation gives CASSVLAGGFYNEQFF. The chain carries TRBV9 and TRBJ2-1, with 12 positions matching TRBD2. V gave up 1 base and J gave up 3 bases; unmatched junction bases: 2. CDR1 SGDLS and CDR2 YYNGEE come from the germline V gene. CDR3 size: 16 residues.

The chain couples TRBV5-1 to TRBJ2-1; TRBD1 agrees at 7 bases. There are 14 residues in the CDR3. CDR1 SGHRS and CDR2 YFSETQ come from the germline V gene. The V segment lost 4 bases and the J segment 4 bases; nucleotides outside the gene matches: 5. The CDR3 protein is CASSLRDRYNEQFF. CDR3 coding DNA: TGCGCCAGCAGCCTCCGGGACAGATACAATGAGCAGTTCTTC. Combining the CDR3 with reference TRBV5-1 and TRBJ2-1 gives the whole variable domain KAGVTQTPRYLIKTRGQQVTLSCSPISGHRSVSWYQQTPGQGLQFLFEYFSETQRNKGNFPGRFSGRQFSNSRSEMNVSTLELGDSALYLCASSLRDRYNEQFFGPGTRLTVL.

This chain connects TRBV27 to TRBJ2-7; D unclear. Germline CDR1 is MNHEY and CDR2 is SMNVEV (reference sequence). Trimming stripped 4 bases from V and 2 bases from J, with 3 bases between. The CDR3 is 11 residues long. CDR3 in DNA: TGTGCCAGCAGTTCCACCTACGAGCAGTACTTC. Protein product: CASSSTYEQYF.

The V and J genes are TRBV7-6 and TRBJ2-2; 8 nucleotides line up with TRBD1. Losses at the gene ends were 5 bases for V and 0 bases for J; bases not matched to a gene: 5. The CDR3 contains 16 residues. CDR1 SGHVS and CDR2 FNYEAQ come from the germline V gene. CDR3 bases: TGTGCCAGCAGCCGTAGGACAGGGACGAACACCGGGGAGCTGTTTTTT. This translates into CASSRRTGTNTGELFF.

This clone is a singleton in its sample. This sequence joins TRBV19 and TRBJ2-2; TRBD1 is a possible D gene (6 bases). The V end lost 2 bases, the J end lost 2 bases, and 15 bases lay between the germline ends. Germline V gives CDR1 LNHDA, CDR2 SQIVND (reference sequence). The CDR3 length is 17 residues. CDR3 in DNA: TGTGCCAGTAGTATAATGACAGGCCGGATAAACACCGGGGAGCTGTTTTTT. This codes for CASSIMTGRINTGELFF.

V gene TRBV7-8 combines with J gene TRBJ1-1, with D possibly TRBD1 on 6 matching bases. Germline V gene lookup returns CDR1 SGHVS and CDR2 FQNEAQ. The CDR3 loop spans 15 amino acids. The V end lost 0 bases, the J end lost 2 bases, and 10 bases lay between the germline ends. The CDR3 DNA sequence: TGTGCCAGCAGCTTAGCTACAGGGTATAACACTGAAGCTTTCTTT. As protein: CASSLATGYNTEAFF.

This sequence joins TRBV4-1 and TRBJ1-2, with D perhaps TRBD1 (6 bases). The ends were cut back, 5 bases at V and 7 bases at J, with 20 bases in the middle. Germline V gene sequence: CDR1 MGHRA, CDR2 YSYEKL. The CDR3 has 15 residues. In nucleotides, the CDR3 is TGCGCCAGCAGCTACCCGGTACAGGGTGGATCTGGCTACACCTTC. Its translation: CASSYPVQGGSGYTF.

The chain is built from TRBV7-2 and TRBJ1-5; TRBD1 aligns across 8 bases. Germline V gene sequence: CDR1 SGHTA, CDR2 FQGNSA. The CDR3 runs 16 residues. J was trimmed by 5 bases and V by 5 bases; bases with no gene match: 11. The CDR3 protein is CASSPGDRGPYQPQHF. DNA of the CDR3: TGTGCCAGCAGCCCAGGCGACAGGGGCCCCTATCAGCCCCAGCATTTT.